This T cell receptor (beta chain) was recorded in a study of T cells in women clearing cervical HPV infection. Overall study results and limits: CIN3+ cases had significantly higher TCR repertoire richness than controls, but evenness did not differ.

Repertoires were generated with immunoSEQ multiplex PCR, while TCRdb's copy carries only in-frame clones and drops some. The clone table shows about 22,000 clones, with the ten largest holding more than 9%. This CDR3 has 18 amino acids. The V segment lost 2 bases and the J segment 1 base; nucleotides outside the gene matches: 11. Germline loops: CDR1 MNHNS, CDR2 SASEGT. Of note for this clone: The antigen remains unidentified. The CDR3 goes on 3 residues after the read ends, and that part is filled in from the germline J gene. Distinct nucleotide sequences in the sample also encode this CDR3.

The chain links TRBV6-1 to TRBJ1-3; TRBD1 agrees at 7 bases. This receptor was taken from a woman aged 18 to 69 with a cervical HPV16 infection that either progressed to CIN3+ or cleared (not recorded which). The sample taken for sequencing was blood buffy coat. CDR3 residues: CASSEIGQVVLSGNTIYF. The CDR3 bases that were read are TGTGCCAGCAGTGAAATCGGACAGGTCGTCTTATCTGGAAACACC.